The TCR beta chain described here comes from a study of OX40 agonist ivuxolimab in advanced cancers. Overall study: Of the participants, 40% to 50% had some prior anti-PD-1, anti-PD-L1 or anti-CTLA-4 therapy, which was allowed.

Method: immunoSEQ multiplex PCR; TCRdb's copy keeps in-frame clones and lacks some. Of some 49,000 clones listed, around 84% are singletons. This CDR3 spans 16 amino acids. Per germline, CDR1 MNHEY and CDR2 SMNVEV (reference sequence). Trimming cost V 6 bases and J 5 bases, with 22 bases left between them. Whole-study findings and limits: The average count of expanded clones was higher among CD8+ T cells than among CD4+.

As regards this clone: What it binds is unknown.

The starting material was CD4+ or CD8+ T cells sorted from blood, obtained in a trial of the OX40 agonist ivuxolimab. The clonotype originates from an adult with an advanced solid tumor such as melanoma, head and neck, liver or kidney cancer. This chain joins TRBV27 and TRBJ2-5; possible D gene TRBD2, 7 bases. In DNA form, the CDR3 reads TGTGCCAGCAGCCCAGCATATGGGGGGGCTCGGGAGACCCAGTACTTC. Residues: CASSPAYGGARETQYF.